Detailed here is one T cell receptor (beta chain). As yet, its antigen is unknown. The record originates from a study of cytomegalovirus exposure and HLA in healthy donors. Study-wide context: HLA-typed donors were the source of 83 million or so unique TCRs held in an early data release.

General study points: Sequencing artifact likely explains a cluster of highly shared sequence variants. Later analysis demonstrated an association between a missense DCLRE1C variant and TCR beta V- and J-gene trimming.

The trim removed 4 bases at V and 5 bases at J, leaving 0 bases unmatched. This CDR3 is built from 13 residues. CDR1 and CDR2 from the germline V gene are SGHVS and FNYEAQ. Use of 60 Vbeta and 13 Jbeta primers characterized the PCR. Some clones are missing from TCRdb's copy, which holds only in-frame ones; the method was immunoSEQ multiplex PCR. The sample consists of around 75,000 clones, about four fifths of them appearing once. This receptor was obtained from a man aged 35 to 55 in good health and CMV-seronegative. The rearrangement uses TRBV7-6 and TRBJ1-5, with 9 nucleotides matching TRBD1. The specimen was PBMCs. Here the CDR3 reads CASSWTGDQPQHF. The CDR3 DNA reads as TGTGCCAGCAGCTGGACAGGGGATCAGCCCCAGCATTTT.